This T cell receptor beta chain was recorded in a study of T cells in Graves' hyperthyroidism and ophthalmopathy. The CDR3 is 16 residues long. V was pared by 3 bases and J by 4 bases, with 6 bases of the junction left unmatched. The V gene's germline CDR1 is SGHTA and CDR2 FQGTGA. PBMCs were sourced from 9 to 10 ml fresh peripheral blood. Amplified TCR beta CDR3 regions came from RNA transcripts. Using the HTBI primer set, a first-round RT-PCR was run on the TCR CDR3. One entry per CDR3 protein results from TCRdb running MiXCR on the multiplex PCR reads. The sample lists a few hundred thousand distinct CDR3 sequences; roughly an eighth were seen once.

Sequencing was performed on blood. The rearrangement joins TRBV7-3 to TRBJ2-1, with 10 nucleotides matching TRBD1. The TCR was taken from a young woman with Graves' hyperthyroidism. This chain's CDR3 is CASSLTGGGIYNEQFF. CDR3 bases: TGTGCCAGCAGCTTGACAGGGGGCGGAATTTACAATGAGCAGTTCTTC. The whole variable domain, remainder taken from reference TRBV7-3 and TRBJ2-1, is GAGVSQTPSNKVTEKGKYVELRCDPISGHTALYWYRQSLGQGPEFLIYFQGTGAADDSGLPNDRFFAVRPEGSVSTLKIQRTERGDSAVYLCASSLTGGGIYNEQFFGPGTRLTVL.